This section outlines one T cell receptor beta chain sequence together with its context. This entry is derived from a study of blood T cell repertoires in COVID-19. For the study at large: Sites across the United States, Italy and Spain contributed samples from acute and convalescent COVID-19. T cells, B-cell-depleted T cells, or PBMCs provided the cDNA or gDNA that served as material.

J lost 5 bases, V lost 1 base, and 7 bases had no gene match. The CDR3 spans 16 residues. Looked up from germline, CDR1 is LNHDA and CDR2 is SQIVND (reference sequence). In the authors' methods: Cell counts per sample came from amplifying reference gene primers. The data were produced by immunoSEQ multiplex PCR, yet TCRdb's version contains in-frame clones alone and is incomplete. That table gives V, J and clone size, and the DNA gave D and trimming. The sample has 100,000 to 150,000 clones; roughly nine tenths are singletons. The gene calls are TRBV19 and TRBJ2-5; 10 nucleotides match TRBD2. The receptor was isolated from a man aged 50 or older with active COVID-19. The sample taken for sequencing was peripheral blood. The CDR3, as DNA: TGTGCCAGTAGTATAGGTGGTAGCGGGGGGTTGGAGACCCAGTACTTC. It yields the protein CASSIGGSGGLETQYF.